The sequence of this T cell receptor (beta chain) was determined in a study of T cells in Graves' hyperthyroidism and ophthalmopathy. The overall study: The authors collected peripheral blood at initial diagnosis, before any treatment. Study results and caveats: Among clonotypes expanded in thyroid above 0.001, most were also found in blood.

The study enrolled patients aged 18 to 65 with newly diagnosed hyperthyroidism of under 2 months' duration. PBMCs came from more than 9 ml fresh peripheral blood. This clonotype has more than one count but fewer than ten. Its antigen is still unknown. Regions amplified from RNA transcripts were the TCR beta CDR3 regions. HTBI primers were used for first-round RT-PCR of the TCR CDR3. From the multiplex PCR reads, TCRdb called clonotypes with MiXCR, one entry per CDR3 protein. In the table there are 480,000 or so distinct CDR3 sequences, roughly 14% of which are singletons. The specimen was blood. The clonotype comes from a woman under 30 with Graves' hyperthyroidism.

CDR3 sequence reads: CASSLIASGRANEQFF. CDR3 coding DNA: TGCGCCAGCAGCTTGATCGCTAGCGGGAGGGCAAATGAGCAGTTCTTC. This sequence joins TRBV5-1 and TRBJ2-1, with TRBD2 identical over 12 bases. Trimming removed 1 base from V and 7 bases from J; junction bases left unmatched: 6. Germline V gene sequence: CDR1 SGHRS, CDR2 YFSETQ. This CDR3 comprises 16 residues.